Below, 15 T cell receptor beta chains from the same sample are listed, as sequenced in a study of cytomegalovirus exposure and HLA in healthy donors. PCR used 60 Vbeta primers and 13 Jbeta primers. Profiling relied on immunoSEQ multiplex PCR, and the TCRdb table lists in-frame clones only, not all of them. The sample data list 70,000 or so clones. Sequencing was done on a sample of PBMCs. Source of these receptors: a man in his forties in good health and CMV-seronegative.

To note about this clone: Within the sample, other DNA sequences also encode this same CDR3. V usage is TRBV5-5 and J usage is TRBJ1-5; 7 positions match TRBD1. Trimming at V came to 4 bases and at J to 7 bases, leaving 8 bases not matched to a gene. From germline, CDR1 is SGHKS and CDR2 YYEKEE (reference sequence). The CDR3 totals 14 residues. The CDR3 bases are TGTGCCAGCAGCCCAGACAGGGCACACCAGCCCCAGCATTTT. Translating gives CASSPDRAHQPQHF.

The rearrangement links TRBV5-4 to TRBJ1-1; the match to TRBD1 covers 11 bases. The trim removed 4 bases at V and 2 bases at J, leaving 4 bases unmatched. In germline, CDR1 is SGHNT, CDR2 YYREEE (reference sequence). The CDR3 is 15 amino acids. CDR3: CASSTRTGGNTEAFF. The CDR3 DNA reads as TGTGCCAGCAGCACCAGGACAGGGGGCAACACTGAAGCTTTCTTT. Supplemented by reference TRBV5-4 and TRBJ1-1, the full variable domain reads ETGVTQSPTHLIKTRGQQVTLRCSSQSGHNTVSWYQQALGQGPQFIFQYYREEENGRGNFPPRFSGLQFPNYSSELNVNALELDDSALYLCASSTRTGGNTEAFFGQGTRLTVV.

This chain's CDR3 is CASSIPYQPQHF. For the CDR3, the DNA is TGTGCCAGTAGTATCCCCTACCAGCCCCAGCATTTT. This chain links TRBV19 with TRBJ1-5, with no clear D. The CDR3 is 12 residues long. V was clipped by 3 bases and J by 7 bases, with 7 bases between them. Per germline, CDR1 LNHDA and CDR2 SQIVND (reference sequence).

This chain uses TRBV30 with TRBJ1-4; 11 bases match TRBD1. The CDR3 totals 13 residues. The germline gives CDR1 GTSNPN, CDR2 SVGIG (reference sequence). J gave up 2 bases and V 8 bases, and 1 base lay outside the gene matches. The CDR3 DNA follows: TGTGCCGGGACAGGGGGGACTAATGAAAAACTGTTTTTT. Translated, it gives CAGTGGTNEKLFF. The full variable domain, rest sourced from reference TRBV30 and TRBJ1-4, is SQTIHQWPATLVQPVGSPLSLECTVEGTSNPNLYWYRQAAGRGLQLLFYSVGIGQISSEVPQNLSASRPQDRQFILSSKKLLLSDSGFYLCAGTGGTNEKLFFGSGTQLSVL.

The chain is built from TRBV5-6 and TRBJ1-4; TRBD1 matches 7 bases. This CDR3 contains 14 residues. The V gene end was trimmed by 5 bases and the J gene end by 7 bases; junction bases not matched to a gene: 8. Germline CDR1 is SGHDT and CDR2 is YYEEEE. This CDR3 reads CASSTKGAREKLFF. CDR3 sequence (DNA): TGTGCCAGCAGTACCAAGGGGGCGCGTGAAAAACTGTTTTTT.

The J gene is TRBJ1-2, the V gene TRBV4-1; 10 nucleotides agree with TRBD1. Germline CDR1 reads MGHRA; CDR2 reads YSYEKL. CDR3 size: 15 residues. Unmatched junction bases numbered 9, after V lost 5 bases and J lost 6 bases. CDR3 nucleotide sequence: TGCGCCAGCAGCAAAATACGGACAGGGGGGGATGGCTACACCTTC. Translation: CASSKIRTGGDGYTF.

The chain links TRBV7-2 to TRBJ1-1; D is uncertain. CDR3 length: 14 residues. Germline V lookup: CDR1 SGHTA, CDR2 FQGNSA. The V and J ends lost 0 bases and 3 bases respectively, with 8 bases between them. CDR3 DNA: TGTGCCAGCAGCTTAGCACTCGGGGACACTGAAGCTTTCTTT. Amino acids: CASSLALGDTEAFF.

This chain links TRBV18 with TRBJ1-1; perhaps TRBD1 as D (5 bases). The V end lost 5 bases, the J end lost 4 bases, and 14 bases lay between the germline ends. This CDR3 contains 14 residues. Germline loops: CDR1 KGHSH, CDR2 LQKENI. The CDR3 spells CASSIFRESTEAFF. As DNA, the CDR3 is TGTGCCAGCTCAATATTCAGGGAATCCACTGAAGCTTTCTTT.

CDR3 nucleotide sequence: TGTGCCAGCAGCTTATCAAGGGGATCAGGATACGAGCAGTACTTC. Its protein is CASSLSRGSGYEQYF. The chain combines TRBV7-9 with TRBJ2-7, with D possibly being TRBD1 (5 bases). CDR1 and CDR2 (germline): SEHNR, FQNEAQ (reference sequence). The CDR3 is 15 residues long. With 2 bases removed from V and 4 bases from J, the gap between germline ends came to 15 bases. Together with reference TRBV7-9 and TRBJ2-7, the CDR3 gives the full variable domain: DTGVSQNPRHKITKRGQNVTFRCDPISEHNRLYWYRQTLGQGPEFLTYFQNEAQLEKSRLLSDRFSAERPKGSFSTLEIQRTEQGDSAMYLCASSLSRGSGYEQYFGPGTRLTVT.

The chain is built from TRBV10-1 and TRBJ2-1, with 7 bases that match TRBD2. Germline V lookup: CDR1 WNHNN, CDR2 SYGVQD (reference sequence). V gave up 2 bases and J gave up 7 bases; unmatched junction bases: 5. The CDR3 length is 14 residues. CDR3: CASSEGGVNNEQFF. Here the CDR3 DNA reads TGCGCCAGCAGTGAGGGGGGGGTCAATAATGAGCAGTTCTTC.

The chain recombines TRBV6-5 with TRBJ1-6; the match to TRBD1 covers 8 bases. V trimming: 6 bases; J trimming: 7 bases; junction bases outside the gene matches: 5. Germline V gives CDR1 MNHEY, CDR2 SVGAGI. This CDR3 is built from 14 residues. The CDR3 sequence is CASRDRAGNSPLHF. The CDR3 coding sequence is TGTGCCAGCAGGGACAGGGCCGGCAATTCACCCCTCCACTTT.

The CDR3 DNA follows: TGTGCCAGCAGCCCCGGCGGGTGGGGAGATACGCAGTATTTT. It yields the protein CASSPGGWGDTQYF. J is TRBJ2-3 and V is TRBV7-2, with D tentatively TRBD2 (5 bases). The germline gives CDR1 SGHTA, CDR2 FQGNSA. Trimming removed 5 bases at V and 5 bases at J, with 14 bases between. The CDR3 is made up of 14 amino acids.

The chain combines TRBV30 with TRBJ1-2; D may be TRBD1 (6 bases). V was trimmed by 3 bases and J by 4 bases, leaving 18 bases between them. This CDR3 has 15 residues. Germline CDR1 is GTSNPN and CDR2 is SVGIG (reference sequence). This chain's CDR3 is CAWSRNGAGAYGYTF. The CDR3, as DNA: TGTGCCTGGAGCCGCAACGGGGCAGGGGCCTATGGCTACACCTTC. The full variable domain, completed using reference TRBV30 and TRBJ1-2, is SQTIHQWPATLVQPVGSPLSLECTVEGTSNPNLYWYRQAAGRGLQLLFYSVGIGQISSEVPQNLSASRPQDRQFILSSKKLLLSDSGFYLCAWSRNGAGAYGYTFGSGTRLTVV.

Here the CDR3 reads CASSTSGQETQYF. CDR3 sequence (DNA): TGTGCCAGCAGTACTAGCGGACAAGAGACCCAGTACTTC. The rearrangement uses TRBV6-1 and TRBJ2-5; 8 bases fit TRBD2. In germline, CDR1 is MNHNS, CDR2 SASEGT. The CDR3 is 13 residues long. V gave up 5 bases and J gave up 2 bases; unmatched junction bases: 1.

J is TRBJ2-7 and V is TRBV1; the table's D call, TRBD2, has no DNA check behind it. TRBV1 is labeled a pseudogene. There are 19 residues in the CDR3. CDR3 sequence reads: CTSSQDDGSGGRENYEQYF. CDR3 DNA sequence: TGCACCAGCAGCCAAGATGATGGTAGCGGGGGGCGTGAGAACTACGAGCAGTACTTC.